Following are 16 T cell receptor beta chains from one sample sequenced in a study of blood T cell repertoires in COVID-19. Using immunoSEQ multiplex PCR, the repertoire was profiled, and TCRdb retains in-frame clones only, with some absent. The sample carries about 210,000 clones, around 87% recorded once. The material sequenced was PBMCs or T cells enriched from blood (not recorded which). The receptors were gathered from a middle-aged woman in a cohort exposed to, infected with or recovered from COVID-19 (not recorded which).

The chain uses TRBV19 and TRBJ1-5; TRBD1 agrees at 7 bases. The junction had 2 bases not matched to a gene; V was cut back by 2 bases and J by 1 base. CDR1 and CDR2 from the germline V gene are LNHDA and SQIVND (reference sequence). The CDR3 has 15 amino acids. The CDR3 spells CASSITGVSNQPQHF. CDR3 in DNA: TGTGCCAGTAGTATAACAGGGGTGAGCAATCAGCCCCAGCATTTT.

The gene calls are TRBV7-2 and TRBJ1-2; maybe TRBD1 (6 bases). The CDR3 contains 17 residues. Germline V lookup: CDR1 SGHTA, CDR2 FQGNSA. With 2 bases removed from V and 1 base from J, the gap between germline ends came to 17 bases. For the CDR3, the DNA is TGTGCCAGCAGCTTAACCTTCGACAGGCCCGTTAACTATGGCTACACCTTC. Residues: CASSLTFDRPVNYGYTF.

The gene calls are TRBV21-1 and TRBJ1-6; the D segment call TRBD1 is taken from the table without a DNA check. TRBV21-1 is annotated as a pseudogene. The length of the CDR3 is 20 residues. The CDR3 DNA reads TGTGCCAGCAGCAAAAAAAACCCGACACGTTTTAGCTCCTATAATTCACCCCTCCACTTT. This gives the protein CASSKKNPTRFSSYNSPLHF.

The V call is TRBV27, the J call TRBJ2-7, with 8 positions matching TRBD2. J lost 2 bases, V lost 2 bases, and 8 bases had no gene match. Germline lookup yields CDR1 MNHEY and CDR2 SMNVEV (reference sequence). CDR3 length: 16 amino acids. The CDR3 sequence: CASSLDPAGVTYEQYF. The CDR3, as DNA: TGTGCCAGCAGTTTAGATCCAGCGGGGGTAACCTACGAGCAGTACTTC.

CDR3 sequence (DNA): TGTGCCAGCAGTTTCCCGGGAGATGGCTACGAGCAGTACTTC. Residues: CASSFPGDGYEQYF. The chain links TRBV28 to TRBJ2-7, with D maybe TRBD2 (6 bases). Trimming cost V 3 bases and J 3 bases, with 12 bases left between them. The CDR3 is 14 residues long. Germline CDR1 MDHEN, CDR2 SYDVKM.

This chain connects TRBV3-1 (or the pseudogene TRBV3-2) to TRBJ2-5, with D maybe TRBD1 (8 bases). The length of the CDR3 is 17 residues. With 4 bases removed from V and 3 bases from J, the gap between germline ends came to 21 bases. The V gene's germline CDR1 is LGHDT and CDR2 YNNKEL (reference sequence). The CDR3 loop reads CASSPGRGQDFEETQYF. The CDR3 DNA reads as TGTGCCAGCAGCCCAGGGAGGGGACAGGACTTCGAAGAGACCCAGTACTTC.

The chain employs TRBV5-1 and TRBJ2-3, with D tentatively TRBD2 (5 bases). V was trimmed by 7 bases and J by 0 bases, leaving 9 bases between them. The length of the CDR3 is 13 residues. Germline V lookup: CDR1 SGHRS, CDR2 YFSETQ. The CDR3 sequence is CASGGGSTDTQYF. Written as DNA, the CDR3 is TGCGCCAGCGGTGGCGGGAGCACAGATACGCAGTATTTT.

The V and J genes are TRBV11-2 and TRBJ2-1; possible D gene TRBD2, 5 bases. The ends were cut back, 5 bases at V and 5 bases at J, with 19 bases in the middle. The germline gives CDR1 SGHAT, CDR2 FQNNGV. The CDR3 sequence is 16 residues long. Here the CDR3 DNA reads TGTGCCAGCAGCCCTGCCGCGGGCGGTGTCCACAATGAGCAGTTCTTC. Encoded protein: CASSPAAGGVHNEQFF.

This sequence joins TRBV7-9 and TRBJ1-4; D uncertain. Germline CDR1 is SEHNR and CDR2 is FQNEAQ (reference sequence). This CDR3 spans 12 amino acids. V lost 2 bases, J lost 7 bases, and 5 bases lay in between. The CDR3 loop is CASSLKPEKLFF. CDR3 DNA sequence: TGTGCCAGCAGCTTAAAGCCTGAAAAACTGTTTTTT.

The chain uses TRBV5-1 and TRBJ1-3; D is undetermined. There are 14 residues in the CDR3. The V gene lost 0 bases and the J gene lost 4 bases, with 8 bases spanning the gap. Germline V gives CDR1 SGHRS, CDR2 YFSETQ. The CDR3 nucleotides read TGCGCCAGCAGCTTGGCGGGAGGCGGAAACACCATATATTTT. As protein: CASSLAGGGNTIYF.

The chain carries TRBV5-4 and TRBJ2-5; 10 bases align to TRBD2. The V and J ends lost 0 bases and 6 bases, in that order; junction bases with no gene match: 11. This CDR3 has 17 residues. Per germline, CDR1 SGHNT and CDR2 YYREEE (reference sequence). CDR3 amino acids: CASSLAPSGGSEKTQYF. The DNA for the CDR3 is TGTGCCAGCAGCTTGGCCCCTAGCGGGGGATCCGAAAAGACCCAGTACTTC.

The chain joins TRBV12-3 or TRBV12-4 to TRBJ2-7, with D possibly TRBD2 on 5 matching bases. V lost 2 bases, J lost 5 bases, and 7 bases lay in between. CDR3 length: 12 residues. The CDR3 DNA sequence: TGTGCCAGCAGTTTATCGGGGAACGAGCAGTACTTC. This sequence encodes CASSLSGNEQYF.

V is TRBV7-9 and J is TRBJ2-3; D might be TRBD2 (7 bases). V was shortened by 0 bases and J by 3 bases, with 19 bases between the two germline ends. Germline CDR1 reads SEHNR; CDR2 reads FQNEAQ (reference sequence). This CDR3 is built from 18 residues. The CDR3 region is CASSLAGGFGTPTDTQYF. The CDR3 region has the DNA TGTGCCAGCAGCTTAGCGGGGGGGTTTGGGACACCAACAGATACGCAGTATTTT.

This chain links TRBV7-2 with TRBJ2-5; possible D gene TRBD2, 6 bases. Trimming took 1 base from V and 5 from J, leaving 14 bases between them. The CDR3 length is 15 residues. From germline, CDR1 is SGHTA and CDR2 FQGNSA. CDR3 in amino acids: CASSLGRASRETQYF. For the CDR3, the DNA is TGTGCCAGCAGCTTAGGGAGGGCGAGTCGGGAGACCCAGTACTTC. Combining the CDR3 with reference TRBV7-2 and TRBJ2-5 gives the whole variable domain GAGVSQSPSNKVTEKGKDVELRCDPISGHTALYWYRQSLGQGLEFLIYFQGNSAPDKSGLPSDRFSAERTGGSVSTLTIQRTQQEDSAVYLCASSLGRASRETQYFGPGTRLLVL.

The chain employs TRBV6-5 and TRBJ2-3; D might be TRBD1 (5 bases). This CDR3 contains 14 residues. V was cut by 8 bases and J by 1 base, with 13 bases left in between. Looked up from germline, CDR1 is MNHEY and CDR2 is SVGAGI. The CDR3, as DNA: TGTGCCAGCGCCCAGGGAAGGGGCACAGATACGCAGTATTTT. It yields the protein CASAQGRGTDTQYF.

This clone was observed many times. The J gene is TRBJ1-4, the V gene TRBV4-1; 9 positions agree with TRBD1. The CDR3 is 16 residues long. The V gene's germline CDR1 is MGHRA and CDR2 YSYEKL. The V and J ends lost 1 base and 6 bases, in that order; junction bases with no gene match: 6. CDR3 DNA: TGCGCCAGCAGCCAAGGATCTTGGACAGGGGATGAAAAACTGTTTTTT. Protein: CASSQGSWTGDEKLFF.